The rows below give T cell receptor beta chains drawn from one sample of a study of CD8+CD57+ T cells in acquired aplastic anemia. TCRdb reanalysed the reads using MiXCR and keeps one entry per CDR3 protein. The sample contains 150,000 to 160,000 distinct CDR3 sequences, roughly half of which appear only once. Sequencing was performed on sorted CD4+, CD8+, or CD8+CD57+ T cells (not recorded which) from PBMCs. All receptors come from a human donor with aplastic anemia. The CDR3 runs from the conserved cysteine through the conserved F or W. The D gene is left open where the match is weak. Size tells how often a clone was seen (once, few, many) or the class of an expanded clone, and some rows leave it out.

clone_size	v_call	d_call	j_call	cdr3_aa	cdr3_nt
once	TRBV5-1	TRBD2	TRBJ2-1	CASSLAGPSYNEQFF	TGCGCCAGCAGCCTAGCGGGGCCGTCCTACAATGAGCAGTTCTTC
many	TRBV2	TRBD1	TRBJ1-2	CASSSDRGLNYGYTF	TGTGCCAGCAGTTCGGACAGGGGGCTCAACTATGGCTACACCTTC
.	TRBV20-1	.	TRBJ2-5	CSARRFRDTPVQETQYF	TGCAGTGCTAGACGATTCCGGGACACCCCAGTCCAAGAGACCCAGTACTTC
.	TRBV2	.	TRBJ1-2	CASSPGGRGGGYTF	TGTGCCAGCAGCCCTGGCGGGAGAGGCGGAGGCTACACCTTC
.	TRBV5-1	.	TRBJ1-4	CASFPGLTSGEKLFF	TGCGCCAGCTTCCCGGGACTTACGAGTGGGGAAAAACTGTTTTTT
.	TRBV11-2	.	TRBJ2-3	CACSLVGGRERFTDTQYF	TGTGCCTGCAGCTTAGTGGGGGGGCGGGAGAGGTTCACAGATACGCAGTATTTT
.	TRBV12-5	.	TRBJ2-7	CASGPSRSPYEQYF	TGTGCTAGTGGTCCGTCACGGAGTCCTTACGAGCAGTACTTC
.	TRBV7-6	.	TRBJ1-2	CASRTSPTGHYGYTF	TGTGCCAGCAGAACATCCCCTACAGGCCACTATGGCTACACCTTC
many	TRBV9	TRBD1	TRBJ1-1	CASSGIDRAERTEAFF	TGTGCCAGCAGCGGGATAGACAGGGCGGAGCGGACTGAAGCTTTCTTT
.	TRBV29-1	.	TRBJ1-2	CSVEEETGYGYTF	TGCAGCGTTGAAGAGGAGACAGGCTATGGCTACACCTTC
.	TRBV7-8	.	TRBJ1-1	CASSFGNGEAFF	TGTGCCAGCAGCTTCGGTAACGGTGAAGCTTTCTTT
.	TRBV24-1	.	TRBJ2-1	CATSDHPRFAEQFF	TGTGCCACCAGTGATCACCCAAGATTTGCTGAGCAGTTCTTC
.	TRBV20-1	.	TRBJ1-6	CSAKSEGTVNSPLHF	TGCAGTGCCAAGAGTGAGGGGACGGTAAATTCACCCCTCCACTTT
many	TRBV6-1	.	TRBJ2-3	CASSEPIVRTDTQYF	TGTGCCAGCAGTGAACCCATTGTCAGGACAGATACGCAGTATTTT
many	TRBV6-1	TRBD1	TRBJ2-7	CASSGGTGAYEQYF	TGTGCCAGCAGTGGAGGGACAGGGGCCTACGAGCAGTACTTC
.	TRBV14	.	TRBJ1-2	CASSQDGDGFYGYTF	TGTGCCAGCAGCCAAGACGGAGACGGCTTCTATGGCTACACCTTC
few	TRBV20-1	.	TRBJ1-2	CSARRTSGNYGYTF	TGCAGTGCTAGGAGGACATCAGGGAACTATGGCTACACCTTC
.	TRBV2	.	TRBJ2-4	CASSGSVGGNIQYF	TGTGCCAGCAGTGGATCTGTGGGGGGCAACATTCAGTACTTC
many	TRBV2	TRBD1	TRBJ1-5	CASSEPWGQGARGQPQHF	TGTGCCAGCAGCGAGCCTTGGGGACAGGGGGCGCGGGGTCAGCCCCAGCATTTT
.	TRBV5-5	.	TRBJ2-7	CASSFGGVPSYEQYF	TGTGCCAGCAGCTTTGGAGGGGTCCCATCCTACGAGCAGTACTTC
.	TRBV12-3/TRBV12-4	.	TRBJ2-3	CASSGLRATDTQYF	TGTGCCAGCAGCGGACTGCGAGCCACAGATACGCAGTATTTT
many	TRBV12-3/TRBV12-4	TRBD2	TRBJ2-5	CASSFGVAGGSQETQYF	TGTGCCAGCAGTTTCGGGGTCGCGGGGGGATCCCAAGAGACCCAGTACTTC
.	TRBV20-1	.	TRBJ1-1	CSASGQTNTEAFF	TGCAGTGCTAGCGGACAGACAAACACTGAAGCTTTCTTT
.	TRBV7-4	.	TRBJ1-6	CASSVVGRSGGSPLHF	TGTGCCAGCAGCGTGGTAGGGCGGAGCGGGGGGTCGCCCCTCCACTTT
.	TRBV10-1	.	TRBJ2-3	CASSESTDTQYF	TGCGCCAGCAGTGAGTCAACAGATACGCAGTATTTT
.	TRBV29-1	TRBD2	TRBJ2-5	CSVGGLAGGIQETQYF	TGCAGCGTAGGCGGACTAGCGGGAGGGATACAAGAGACCCAGTACTTC
many	TRBV13	.	TRBJ1-6	CASSLGPGHPHF	TGTGCCAGCAGCTTAGGCCCGGGACATCCCCACTTT
.	TRBV10-3	.	TRBJ2-3	CASSQQGGDTQYF	TGTGCCAGCAGCCAACAGGGGGGGGATACGCAGTATTTT
.	TRBV2	.	TRBJ2-5	CASIWQIQETQYF	TGTGCCAGCATTTGGCAAATCCAAGAGACCCAGTACTTC
.	TRBV2	.	TRBJ2-7	CASSVTNF	TGTGCCAGCAGTGTCACGAACTTC
many	TRBV5-5	TRBD1	TRBJ1-2	CASSLPQGVSGYTF	TGTGCCAGCAGCTTGCCCCAGGGGGTGAGCGGCTACACCTTC
.	TRBV29-1	.	TRBJ2-3	CSVQGGGPQYF	TGCAGCGTCCAAGGAGGGGGGCCGCAGTATTTT
many	TRBV10-2	.	TRBJ2-7	CATQGGIEQYF	TGCGCCACCCAGGGGGGGATCGAGCAGTACTTC
once	TRBV19	.	TRBJ1-2	CAWSGGWGSRYTF	TGTGCCTGGAGTGGAGGTTGGGGGTCTCGCTACACCTTC
few	TRBV6-1	TRBD1	TRBJ2-5	CASSPTGGQQETQYF	TGTGCCAGCAGTCCTACAGGGGGTCAGCAAGAGACCCAGTACTTC
.	TRBV5-4	.	TRBJ1-1	CASRGSNEAFF	TGTGCCAGCAGAGGGTCTAATGAAGCTTTCTTT
many	TRBV7-9	.	TRBJ2-7	CASSSEDTPSYEQYF	TGTGCCAGCAGCTCAGAAGACACCCCTAGCTACGAGCAGTACTTC
few	TRBV4-2	.	TRBJ2-7	CASSQDDWEGYEQYF	TGTGCCAGCAGCCAAGATGATTGGGAAGGATACGAGCAGTACTTC
many	TRBV7-9	.	TRBJ1-1	CASSLASLPGEAFF	TGTGCCAGCAGCTTAGCGTCGCTCCCGGGTGAAGCTTTCTTT
many	TRBV7-2	.	TRBJ1-1	CASSTMGTNTEAFF	TGTGCCAGCAGCACTATGGGGACGAACACTGAAGCTTTCTTT
.	TRBV20-1	.	TRBJ1-6	CSAAQGGNHRPLHF	TGCAGTGCAGCCCAGGGAGGGAACCATAGACCCCTCCACTTT
.	TRBV20-1	.	TRBJ1-2	CSAREGHYGYTF	TGCAGTGCTCGCGAAGGACATTATGGCTACACCTTC
few	TRBV9	TRBD2	TRBJ2-7	CASSVAEGSSGTSGSYEQYF	TGTGCCAGCAGCGTAGCTGAGGGGTCATCCGGGACTAGCGGGAGCTACGAGCAGTACTTC
.	TRBV25-1	.	TRBJ2-5	CASSEFLMGGLTKETQYF	TGTGCCAGCAGTGAGTTCCTTATGGGGGGCCTGACCAAAGAGACCCAGTACTTC
once	TRBV15	TRBD2	TRBJ2-5	CAASSWGGEETQYF	TGTGCCGCCAGCAGCTGGGGGGGGGAAGAGACCCAGTACTTC
.	TRBV2	TRBD1	TRBJ2-7	CASSELGQGSYEQYF	TGTGCCAGCAGTGAACTGGGACAGGGCTCCTACGAGCAGTACTTC
many	TRBV5-6	.	TRBJ2-3	CASSLAGEEYF	TGTGCCAGCAGCTTGGCAGGGGAGGAGTATTTT
.	TRBV9	.	TRBJ2-3	CASSVGREPYSTDTQYF	TGTGCCAGCAGCGTAGGAAGGGAACCTTATAGCACAGATACGCAGTATTTT
.	TRBV10-1	TRBD2	TRBJ2-1	CASSGGASGDDEQFF	TGCGCCAGCAGCGGAGGGGCTAGCGGGGACGATGAGCAGTTCTTC
many	TRBV2	TRBD1	TRBJ2-3	CASSEGRGLTDTQYF	TGTGCCAGCAGTGAAGGCAGGGGGTTGACAGATACGCAGTATTTT
many	TRBV12-3/TRBV12-4	.	TRBJ1-3	CASSSRTVLRLMGNTIYF	TGTGCCAGCAGTTCAAGGACAGTCCTCCGTCTTATGGGAAACACCATATATTTT
.	TRBV7-2	TRBD1	TRBJ2-5	CASSPGQGRVETQYF	TGTGCCAGCAGCCCCGGACAGGGGAGGGTAGAGACCCAGTACTTC
.	TRBV10-3	.	TRBJ1-6	CALREETGSPLHF	TGTGCCCTACGGGAGGAGACAGGTTCACCCCTCCACTTT
.	TRBV18	.	TRBJ1-5	CASSVRDPSNRPQHF	TGTGCCAGCTCAGTCCGGGACCCAAGCAATCGGCCCCAGCATTTT
.	TRBV2	.	TRBJ1-4	CASQGSTNEKLFF	TGTGCCAGTCAGGGATCAACTAATGAAAAACTGTTTTTT
.	TRBV15	.	TRBJ2-7	CATSRRGSSYEQYF	TGTGCCACCAGCAGGAGGGGGAGCTCCTACGAGCAGTACTTC
many	TRBV11-2	.	TRBJ2-1	CASSFLRIKQQFF	TGTGCCAGCAGCTTTCTAAGGATCAAACAGCAGTTCTTC